This T cell receptor beta chain is drawn from a study of response to subunit inactivated influenza vaccine (dated by TCRdb to 2016 to 2018). As for the study more broadly: To follow how T cells responded to a trivalent subunit inactivated influenza vaccine, the researchers relied on deep quantitative profiling of the T cell receptor repertoire. General study outcomes and caveats: The authors proposed that each seasonal influenza vaccination may bring in only a limited number of new T cells.

This clonotype appeared many times. Its antigen is still unknown. No base qualities exist here, and no much larger clone lies one base off it. The library was obtained by RT-PCR. TCRdb records Illumina HiSeq 2500 as the sequencer. Clones were called with MiXCR by TCRdb after fastp trimmed the public reads at Q25, and only in-frame beta chains were retained. CDR3 protein sequences are deduplicated, and each keeps its most common genes and DNA. The sample table shows hundreds of thousands of distinct CDR3 sequences, and approximately 11% are seen once. The top ten constitute approximately 12% of the sample. Per the publication, the time point label means: approximately 40 days after influenza vaccine administration. Including cysteine and phenylalanine, the CDR3 has 13 amino acids. CDR3 DNA only is kept here, 39 bases in frame from base 1. V was cut back by 3 bases and J by 10 bases, leaving a gap of 13 bases between them. CDR1 is given as SGHVS and CDR2 as FQNEAQ, both from the germline V gene.

This clonotype was obtained from a man aged 45-65 years who received an inactivated influenza vaccine. Donor details come from another sample of the same person, matched by shared clones. Here the chain combines TRBV7-8 and TRBJ2-1; TRBD2 is possibly the D segment (5 matching bases). The material sequenced was PBMCs from blood, taken about 40 days after vaccination. The sequenced DNA: TGTGCCAGCAGCTTCCGGGAAGGGAGCGAGCAGTTCTTC. Translated, this gives CASSFREGSEQFF.